Included here is one T cell receptor (beta chain) sequence, with context. Antigen: not known. This sample was taken from a study of shared clonotypes between healthy human individuals. Study context: The cohort comprised a couple of women and a few men. Their ages spanned 18 to 49 years.

Clones were sequenced by immunoSEQ multiplex PCR, and TCRdb holds only the in-frame ones, with some missing. The sample shows some 1 million clones, approximately 72% of them seen only once. Notes on the study in general: Relative to their counterparts shared across all four donors, non-shared clonotypes exhibited diminished generation probabilities.

V shed 0 bases, J shed 5 bases, and the junction held 8 bases outside the gene matches. Germline CDR1 and CDR2: SGDLS and YYNGEE. The CDR3 totals 16 residues. The chain uses TRBV9 and TRBJ2-3; 8 bases align to TRBD1. The specimen was memory CD4+ T cells sorted from blood. Regarding subset: CD45RA-negative fraction. The TCR comes from a man younger than 35 in good health. CDR3 DNA sequence: TGTGCCAGCAGCGTAGTTGGAGCTGGACAGGGAGATACGCAGTATTTT. Its translation is CASSVVGAGQGDTQYF.